The clone carrying this T cell receptor (beta chain) appeared a few times. Each CDR3 protein is one row after TCRdb ran MiXCR on the RT-PCR reads. The sample records about 680,000 distinct CDR3 sequences, 14% being singletons. V was cut by 5 bases and J by 5 bases, with 12 bases left in between. Germline V gives CDR1 KGHSH, CDR2 LQKENI. CDR3 length equals 14 residues. The sequenced sample was memory CD4+ T cells from blood. This TCR came from a female donor in good health, serving as a healthy control. The chain recombines TRBV18 with TRBJ1-4; weak D call: TRBD1 (6 bases). In DNA form, the CDR3 reads TGTGCCAGCTCATGGACAGCCCAGAATGAAAAACTGTTTTTT. It encodes CASSWTAQNEKLFF.